The 16 T cell receptor beta chains listed next were all sequenced from one sample in a study of radiation and T cells in renal cell carcinoma. Stated time point: blood 4 weeks post-SBRT, at nephrectomy. As for treatment: 15 Gy SBRT to primary tumor, nephrectomy 4 weeks later. Here immunoSEQ multiplex PCR was the method, and the copy in TCRdb shows in-frame clones only, minus some. The data hold 90,000 to 100,000 clones, with 70% to 85% observed a single time. The sequencing here drew on blood, taken from a patient whose treatment included radiotherapy and nephrectomy. These receptors came from a man in his 60s with renal cell carcinoma.

The V gene is TRBV2, the J gene TRBJ2-5; D is undetermined. CDR3 length: 11 residues. Germline V gene sequence: CDR1 SNHLY, CDR2 FYNNEI. V was shortened by 2 bases and J by 11 bases, with 9 bases between the two germline ends. The CDR3 DNA reads as TGTGCCAGCAGTGAACTGGAAACACAGTACTTC. Translating it yields CASSELETQYF.

The chain recombines TRBV5-1 with TRBJ2-2; 7 nucleotides line up with TRBD2. This CDR3 region has 16 residues. Looked up from germline, CDR1 is SGHRS and CDR2 is YFSETQ. Trimming took 4 bases from V and 2 from J; bases not matched to a gene: 8. The CDR3 loop reads CASSGSLARNTGELFF. The CDR3 DNA sequence: TGCGCCAGCAGCGGGTCACTAGCGAGAAACACCGGGGAGCTGTTTTTT.

This clone was detected only a few times. V gene TRBV19 combines with J gene TRBJ1-2; tentative D call: TRBD1 (5 bases). This CDR3 has 15 amino acids. The V gene's germline CDR1 is LNHDA and CDR2 SQIVND (reference sequence). The ends were cut back, 6 bases at V and 4 bases at J, with 18 bases in the middle. This chain's CDR3 is CASSPRGTWAYGYTF. Here the CDR3 DNA reads TGTGCCAGTAGCCCACGGGGGACCTGGGCCTATGGCTACACCTTC.

The rearrangement joins TRBV11-3 to TRBJ2-7, with 7 bases aligning to TRBD2. This CDR3 is 14 amino acids long. The germline gives CDR1 SGHNT, CDR2 YENEEA. The V gene end was trimmed by 1 base and the J gene end by 1 base; junction bases not matched to a gene: 1. CDR3 bases: TGTGCCAGCAGCTTAGGGCGGGAGTCCTACGAGCAGTACTTC. Residues: CASSLGRESYEQYF.

This chain uses TRBV2 with TRBJ2-7; maybe TRBD2 (6 bases). With 8 bases removed from V and 3 bases from J, the gap between germline ends came to 17 bases. CDR1 SNHLY and CDR2 FYNNEI come from the germline V gene. This CDR3 is 14 amino acids long. This CDR3 is CASQRDLGDYEQYF. In DNA form, the CDR3 reads TGTGCCAGCCAGAGGGACTTAGGCGACTACGAGCAGTACTTC.

The V gene is TRBV21-1, the J gene TRBJ1-1. TRBV21-1 is labeled a pseudogene. The CDR3 totals 15 residues. The CDR3 loop reads CASSKRSRIRPEAFF. The CDR3 nucleotides read TGTGCCAGCAGCAAGAGGAGCCGGATTAGGCCTGAAGCTTTCTTT.

The rearrangement joins TRBV6-1 to TRBJ1-6, with D perhaps matching TRBD1 (5 bases). Trimming pared 4 bases from V and 11 bases from J, leaving 15 bases between. The CDR3 length is 14 residues. Germline V gives CDR1 MNHNS, CDR2 SASEGT. The CDR3 DNA reads TGTGCCAGCAGTGCCGGAGGGGTAGAAGCACCCCTCCACTTT. Amino acid sequence: CASSAGGVEAPLHF.

This chain connects TRBV19 to TRBJ2-1, with 12 bases identical to TRBD2. This CDR3 has 15 residues. CDR1 LNHDA and CDR2 SQIVND come from the germline V gene (reference sequence). V lost 6 bases, J lost 7 bases, and 7 bases stayed unmatched. The CDR3 region has the DNA TGTGCCAGTAGCACCCTAGCGGGAGGGTCAAATGAGCAGTTCTTC. Amino acids: CASSTLAGGSNEQFF.

The chain has TRBV19 and TRBJ2-7; D remains ambiguous. Trimming left V 3 bases short and J 4 bases short, with 13 bases between. This CDR3 is built from 14 residues. The germline gives CDR1 LNHDA, CDR2 SQIVND (reference sequence). The CDR3 coding sequence is TGTGCCAGTAGTATTCCTAAGTATCCGTACGAGCAGTACTTC. Residues: CASSIPKYPYEQYF.

The chain joins TRBV25-1 to TRBJ2-1; 7 bases map to TRBD2. V gave up 2 bases and J gave up 4 bases; unmatched junction bases: 2. This CDR3 spans 14 amino acids. CDR1 MGHDK and CDR2 SYGVNS come from the germline V gene. For the CDR3, the DNA is TGTGCCAGCAGTGAACTAGCGGATTACAATGAGCAGTTCTTC. Translated, it gives CASSELADYNEQFF.

This clone was observed a single time. The chain recombines TRBV29-1 with TRBJ2-3, with unresolved D. The CDR3 sequence is 11 residues long. Germline loops: CDR1 SQVTM, CDR2 ANQGSEA. Trimming cost V 4 bases and J 9 bases, with 11 bases left between them. CDR3 in amino acids: CSVVDYPTQYF. CDR3 nucleotides: TGCAGCGTTGTTGATTACCCAACGCAGTATTTT.

The chain combines TRBV28 with TRBJ2-2; D unresolved. V was pared by 6 bases and J by 2 bases, with 13 bases between. In germline, CDR1 is MDHEN, CDR2 SYDVKM. The CDR3 spans 15 residues. The CDR3 nucleotides read TGTGCCAGCAGATCCCATAGGGTAAACACCGGGGAGCTGTTTTTT. Its protein is CASRSHRVNTGELFF.

The rearrangement links TRBV10-1 to TRBJ2-1, with D maybe TRBD2 (6 bases). V was cut by 3 bases and J by 1 base, with 16 bases left in between. CDR1 WNHNN and CDR2 SYGVQD come from the germline V gene (reference sequence). The length of the CDR3 is 17 residues. CDR3 amino acids: CASSDRSAGYSYNEQFF. CDR3 nucleotides: TGCGCCAGCAGTGATCGTTCGGCGGGATATTCCTACAATGAGCAGTTCTTC.

The chain combines TRBV5-4 with TRBJ2-7; D could derive from TRBD1 or TRBD2 (5 bases each). The ends were cut back, 1 base at V and 6 bases at J, with 11 bases in the middle. Germline V lookup: CDR1 SGHNT, CDR2 YYREEE (reference sequence). The CDR3 has 13 residues. CDR3 coding DNA: TGTGCCAGCAGCTTGAGGGACGCCCTCGAGCAGTACTTC. Encoded protein: CASSLRDALEQYF.

The chain has TRBV2 and TRBJ2-5; 8 nucleotides align to TRBD1. This CDR3 contains 15 residues. The V gene end was trimmed by 2 bases and the J gene end by 2 bases; junction bases not matched to a gene: 4. The germline gives CDR1 SNHLY, CDR2 FYNNEI. CDR3 DNA sequence: TGTGCCAGCAGTGAAAGGACAGGGTTACAAGAGACCCAGTACTTC. It specifies CASSERTGLQETQYF.

This sequence joins TRBV6-1 and TRBJ2-7, with 7 bases identical to TRBD2. The CDR3 contains 12 residues. V gave up 10 bases and J gave up 5 bases; unmatched junction bases: 8. Germline V lookup: CDR1 MNHNS, CDR2 SASEGT. This CDR3 is CATWTRANEQYF. The CDR3 DNA is TGTGCCACCTGGACTAGGGCGAACGAGCAGTACTTC.